The following is a T cell receptor (beta chain) sequence with its context. These data are taken from a study of blood T cell repertoires in COVID-19. Whole-study context: Material from acute and convalescent COVID-19 was sourced from the United States, Italy and Spain. PBMCs, B-cell-depleted T cells, or T cells were the source of the cDNA or gDNA that made up the material.

Original data processing: How many nucleated cells were present was estimated from reference gene primer amplification. Some clones are missing from TCRdb's copy, which holds only in-frame ones; the method was immunoSEQ multiplex PCR. V, J and clone size derive from that table, while D and trimming were established from the DNA sequence. The data show over 200,000 clones, about 87% seen once. The CDR3 runs 18 residues. V shed 0 bases, J shed 1 base, and the junction held 8 bases outside the gene matches. Germline V gene data show CDR1 as SGHNT and CDR2 as YYREEE (reference sequence). Seattle participants joined during active infection and were tracked over time.

The sample consisted of peripheral blood. This TCR derives from a man younger than 40 with COVID-19, enrolled during active disease. This rearrangement joins TRBV5-4 to TRBJ2-1; TRBD1 aligns across 9 bases. As DNA, the CDR3 is TGTGCCAGCAGCTTGGGGTTAACGGACAGGGGATCCTACAATGAGCAGTTCTTC. It yields the protein CASSLGLTDRGSYNEQFF.